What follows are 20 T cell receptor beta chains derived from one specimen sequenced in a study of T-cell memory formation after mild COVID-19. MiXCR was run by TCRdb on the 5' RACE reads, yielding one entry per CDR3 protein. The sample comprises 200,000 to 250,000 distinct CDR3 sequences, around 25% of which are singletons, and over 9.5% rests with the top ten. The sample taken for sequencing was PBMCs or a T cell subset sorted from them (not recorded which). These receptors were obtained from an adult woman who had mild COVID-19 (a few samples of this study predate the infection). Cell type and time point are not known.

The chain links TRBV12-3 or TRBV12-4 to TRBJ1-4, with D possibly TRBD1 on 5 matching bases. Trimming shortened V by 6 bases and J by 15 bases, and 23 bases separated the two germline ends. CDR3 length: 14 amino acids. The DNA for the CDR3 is TGTGCCAGCAGCGCCGACCGACAGAGATCCAGATTGTTTTTT. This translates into CASSADRQRSRLFF.

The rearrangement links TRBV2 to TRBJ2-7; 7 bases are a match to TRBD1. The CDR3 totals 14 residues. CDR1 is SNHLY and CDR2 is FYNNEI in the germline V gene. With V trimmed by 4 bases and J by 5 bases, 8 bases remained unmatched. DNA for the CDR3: TGTGCCAGCAGTGCCAGGACAGGCTCACACGAGCAGTACTTC. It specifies CASSARTGSHEQYF. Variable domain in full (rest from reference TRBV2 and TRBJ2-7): EPEVTQTPSHQVTQMGQEVILRCVPISNHLYFYWYRQILGQKVEFLVSFYNNEISEKSEIFDDQFSVERPDGSNFTLKIRSTKLEDSAMYFCASSARTGSHEQYFGPGTRLTVT.

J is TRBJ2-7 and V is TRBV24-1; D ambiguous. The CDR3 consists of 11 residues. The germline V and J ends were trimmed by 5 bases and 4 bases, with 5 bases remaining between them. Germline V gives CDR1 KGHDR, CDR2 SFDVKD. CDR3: CATSVGYEQYF. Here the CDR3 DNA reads TGTGCCACCAGTGTCGGTTACGAGCAGTACTTC.

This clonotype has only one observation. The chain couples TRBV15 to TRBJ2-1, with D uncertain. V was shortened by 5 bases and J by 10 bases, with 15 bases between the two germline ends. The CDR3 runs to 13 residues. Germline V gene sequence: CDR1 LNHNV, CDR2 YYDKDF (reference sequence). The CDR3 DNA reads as TGTGCCACCAGCTCCTCGGGCCTCGCGGAGCAGTTCTTC. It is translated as CATSSSGLAEQFF. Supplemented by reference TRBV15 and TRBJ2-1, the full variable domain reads DAMVIQNPRYQVTQFGKPVTLSCSQTLNHNVMYWYQQKSSQAPKLLFHYYDKDFNNEADTPDNFQSRRPNTSFCFLDIRSPGLGDTAMYLCATSSSGLAEQFFGPGTRLTVL.

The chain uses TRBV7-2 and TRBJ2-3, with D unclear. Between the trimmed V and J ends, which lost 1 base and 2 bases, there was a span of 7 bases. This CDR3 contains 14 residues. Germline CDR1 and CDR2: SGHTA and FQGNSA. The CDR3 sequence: CASSLGQPTDTQYF. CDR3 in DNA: TGTGCCAGCAGCTTAGGCCAGCCCACAGATACGCAGTATTTT.

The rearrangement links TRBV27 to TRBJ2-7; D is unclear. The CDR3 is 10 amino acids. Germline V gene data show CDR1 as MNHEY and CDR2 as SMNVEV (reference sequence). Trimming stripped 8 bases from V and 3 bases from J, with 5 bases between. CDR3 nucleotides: TGTGCCAGCGGCAACTACGAGCAGTACTTC. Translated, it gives CASGNYEQYF.

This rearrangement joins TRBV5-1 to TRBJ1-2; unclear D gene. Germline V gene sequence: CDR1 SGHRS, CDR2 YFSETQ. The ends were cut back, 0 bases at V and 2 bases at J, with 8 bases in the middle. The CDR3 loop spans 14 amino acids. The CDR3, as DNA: TGCGCCAGCAGCTTGGGGGATATCAACTATGGCTACACCTTC. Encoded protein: CASSLGDINYGYTF.

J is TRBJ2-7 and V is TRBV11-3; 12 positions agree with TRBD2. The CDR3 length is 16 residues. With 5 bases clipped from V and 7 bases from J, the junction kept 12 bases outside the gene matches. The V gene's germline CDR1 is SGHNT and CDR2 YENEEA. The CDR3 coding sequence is TGTGCCAGCAGCATCGGACTAGCGGGGTCGGGCGAGGAGCAGTACTTC. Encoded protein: CASSIGLAGSGEEQYF.

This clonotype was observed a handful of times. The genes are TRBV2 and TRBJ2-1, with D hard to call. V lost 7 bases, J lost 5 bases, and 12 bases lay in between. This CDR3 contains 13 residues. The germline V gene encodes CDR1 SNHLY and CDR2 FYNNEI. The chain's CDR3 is CASIGFLDNEQFF. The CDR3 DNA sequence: TGTGCCAGCATTGGATTCCTAGACAATGAGCAGTTCTTC.

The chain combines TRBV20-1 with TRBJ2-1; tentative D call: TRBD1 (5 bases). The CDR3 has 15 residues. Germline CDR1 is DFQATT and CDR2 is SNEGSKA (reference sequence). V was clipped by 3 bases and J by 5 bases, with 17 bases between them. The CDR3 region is CSARRQVAGNNEQFF. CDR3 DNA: TGCAGTGCTAGGCGGCAGGTGGCAGGGAACAATGAGCAGTTCTTC.

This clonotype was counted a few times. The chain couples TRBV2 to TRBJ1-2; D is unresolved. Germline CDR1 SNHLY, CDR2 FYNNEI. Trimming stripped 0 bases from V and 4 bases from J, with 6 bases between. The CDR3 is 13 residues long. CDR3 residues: CASSEARGYGYTF. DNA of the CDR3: TGTGCCAGCAGTGAAGCCAGAGGCTATGGCTACACCTTC.

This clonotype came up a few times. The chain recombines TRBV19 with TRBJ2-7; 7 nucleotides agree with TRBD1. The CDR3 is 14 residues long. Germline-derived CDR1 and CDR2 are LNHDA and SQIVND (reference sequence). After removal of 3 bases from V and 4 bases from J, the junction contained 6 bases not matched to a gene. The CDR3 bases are TGTGCCAGTAGTATGGACAGGCAGGAGTACGAGCAGTACTTC. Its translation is CASSMDRQEYEQYF.

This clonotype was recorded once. The CDR3 DNA reads as TGTGCCATCAGGGGACTAGCGAACACCGGGGAGCTGTTTTTT. Protein sequence: CAIRGLANTGELFF. This chain uses TRBV10-3 with TRBJ2-2; 8 nucleotides align to TRBD2. CDR3 length: 14 amino acids. With V trimmed by 6 bases and J by 0 bases, 0 bases remained unmatched. Per germline, CDR1 ENHRY and CDR2 SYGVKD.

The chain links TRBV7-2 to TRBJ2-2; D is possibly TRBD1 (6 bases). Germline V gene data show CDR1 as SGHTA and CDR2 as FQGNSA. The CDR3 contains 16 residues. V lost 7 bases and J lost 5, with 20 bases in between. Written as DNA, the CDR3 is TGTGCCAGCAAGTCTCAGGGGACGGCGATAACCGGGGAGCTGTTTTTT. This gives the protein CASKSQGTAITGELFF. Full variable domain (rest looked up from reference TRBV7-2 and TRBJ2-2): GAGVSQSPSNKVTEKGKDVELRCDPISGHTALYWYRQSLGQGLEFLIYFQGNSAPDKSGLPSDRFSAERTGGSVSTLTIQRTQQEDSAVYLCASKSQGTAITGELFFGEGSRLTVL.

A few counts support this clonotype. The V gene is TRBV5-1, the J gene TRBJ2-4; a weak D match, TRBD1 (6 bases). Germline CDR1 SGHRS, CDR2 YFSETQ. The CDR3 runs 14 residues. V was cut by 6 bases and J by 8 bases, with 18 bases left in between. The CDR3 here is CASTQLGGGDIQYF. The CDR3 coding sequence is TGCGCCAGCACCCAGCTAGGGGGTGGGGACATTCAGTACTTC.

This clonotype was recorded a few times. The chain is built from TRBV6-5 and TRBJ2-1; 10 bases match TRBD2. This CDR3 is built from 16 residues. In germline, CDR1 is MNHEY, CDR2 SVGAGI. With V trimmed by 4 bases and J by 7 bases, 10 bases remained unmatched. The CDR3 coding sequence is TGTGCCAGCAGTTTCGATTCTAGCGGGAGTAGGAATGAGCAGTTCTTC. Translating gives CASSFDSSGSRNEQFF.

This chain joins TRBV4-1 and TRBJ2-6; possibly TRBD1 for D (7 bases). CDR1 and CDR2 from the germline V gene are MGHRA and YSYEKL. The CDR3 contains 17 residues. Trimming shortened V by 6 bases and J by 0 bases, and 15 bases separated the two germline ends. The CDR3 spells CASSRQGGGSGANVLTF. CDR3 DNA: TGCGCCAGCAGTCGACAGGGAGGAGGCTCTGGGGCCAACGTCCTGACTTTC.

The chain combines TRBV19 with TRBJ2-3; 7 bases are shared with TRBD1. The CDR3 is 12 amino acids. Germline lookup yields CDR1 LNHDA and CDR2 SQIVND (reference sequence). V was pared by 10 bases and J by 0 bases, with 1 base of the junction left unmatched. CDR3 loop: CATTGSTDTQYF. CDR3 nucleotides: TGTGCCACGACAGGGAGCACAGATACGCAGTATTTT.

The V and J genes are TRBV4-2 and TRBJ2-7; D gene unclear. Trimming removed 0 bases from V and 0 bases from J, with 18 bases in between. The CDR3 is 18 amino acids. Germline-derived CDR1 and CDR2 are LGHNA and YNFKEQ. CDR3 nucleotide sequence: TGTGCCAGCAGCCAAGAACTTGACACCGGTAAAAGCTCCTACGAGCAGTACTTC. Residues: CASSQELDTGKSSYEQYF.

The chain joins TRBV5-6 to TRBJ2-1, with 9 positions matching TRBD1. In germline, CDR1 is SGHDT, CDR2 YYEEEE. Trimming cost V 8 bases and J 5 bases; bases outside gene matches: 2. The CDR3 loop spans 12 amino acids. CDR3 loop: CARGQGDNEQFF. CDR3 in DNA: TGTGCCAGGGGACAGGGTGACAATGAGCAGTTCTTC.